This T cell receptor beta chain was documented in a study of shared clonotypes between healthy human individuals. Study-level background: CD4 naive cells filled three plates per donor, CD4 memory three, CD8 naive two and CD8 memory one. Whole-study results and caveats: Sampling used blood alone; tissue repertoires probably differ.

Clones were sequenced by immunoSEQ multiplex PCR, and TCRdb holds only the in-frame ones, with some missing. This table holds fewer than 3 million clones, roughly 92% found once. Concerning this clone itself: The antigen remains unidentified.

The length of the CDR3 is 14 residues. Germline V gene lookup returns CDR1 SGHTA and CDR2 FQGNSA. V lost 3 bases to trimming and J lost 8 bases, with 15 bases between them. Each donor was a Caucasian adult residing in Nashville, Tennessee. This chain links TRBV7-2 with TRBJ2-3, with D perhaps TRBD1 or TRBD2 (5 bases each). The origin of this receptor is a man younger than 35 in good health. Some clones in this sample may be carry-over from other donors' samples. Sequencing input: naive CD4+ T cells from PBMCs. Subset: CD45RA+ positively selected. DNA of the CDR3: TGTGCCAGCAGCTTCCAAAGGGACGACGTTACGCAGTATTTT. Encoded protein: CASSFQRDDVTQYF.